This T cell receptor (beta chain) was obtained from a study of T cells expressing NK-cell markers. Overall study findings and caveats: For about six donors, the dominant NKG2C+ clonotypes made up roughly 1.0-8% of their CD8+ T cells.

To note about this clonotype: Its specificity is unknown.

From germline, CDR1 is MNHEY and CDR2 SVGAGI. The CDR3 is 15 residues long. TCRdb reprocessed the 5' RACE reads, keeping one entry per CDR3 protein, no DNA. The table lists about 170,000 distinct CDR3 sequences. The sample was blood T cells: a sorted CD56 or NKG2C T cell subset, CD4+ or CD8+ T cells, or bulk PBMC T cells (not recorded which). The rearrangement links TRBV6-5 to TRBJ1-3; TCRdb's D call, TRBD1, is unchecked because there is no DNA. The clonotype originates from a man aged 18-70 years in good health. CDR3 protein: CASSYSPGKFDTIYF.